This entry concerns a single T cell receptor beta chain. The data were produced by immunoSEQ multiplex PCR, yet TCRdb's version contains in-frame clones alone and is incomplete. The sample has about 160,000 clones; approximately 94% are singletons. Trimming shortened V by 4 bases and J by 1 base, and 7 bases separated the two germline ends. Germline V lookup: CDR1 LNHNV, CDR2 YYDKDF (reference sequence). The CDR3 spans 13 residues. This entry belongs to a study of control samples from healthy donors and cancer patients. The chain is built from TRBV15 and TRBJ1-2, with D hard to call. Sequenced sample: blood. This TCR was recovered from a woman in her forties in good health. The DNA of the CDR3 is TGTGCCACCAGCATAGGTGGTAACTATGGCTACACCTTC. It encodes CATSIGGNYGYTF. The whole variable domain, remainder taken from reference TRBV15 and TRBJ1-2, is DAMVIQNPRYQVTQFGKPVTLSCSQTLNHNVMYWYQQKSSQAPKLLFHYYDKDFNNEADTPDNFQSRRPNTSFCFLDIRSPGLGDTAMYLCATSIGGNYGYTFGSGTRLTVV.